A single sample gave rise to the 3 T cell receptor beta chains below, sequenced in a study of CD8 T cells in ankylosing spondylitis. MiXCR, applied by TCRdb to the 5' RACE reads, yields one record per CDR3 protein. Among roughly 130,000 distinct CDR3 sequences, about 6.4% were seen once, and the ten largest hold 9% to 15%. The sequenced material came from blood, either unsorted or a sorted T cell fraction (not recorded which). The receptor source for this set is a male donor with ankylosing spondylitis or in good health (not recorded which).

This clonotype was counted many times. The chain is built from TRBV27 and TRBJ2-1, with 9 bases aligning to TRBD1. This CDR3 is 15 amino acids long. The V gene's germline CDR1 is MNHEY and CDR2 SMNVEV (reference sequence). Trimming cost V 5 bases and J 0 bases; bases outside gene matches: 2. CDR3 sequence reads: CASSPQGASYNEQFF. The DNA for the CDR3 is TGTGCCAGCAGTCCACAGGGGGCCTCCTACAATGAGCAGTTCTTC.

Comments on this clonotype: One end of the junction fails to match germline, which may point to a read error. V and J are TRBV20-1 and TRBJ1-2; a weak D match, TRBD1 (6 bases). The CDR3 sequence is 11 residues long. From germline, CDR1 is DFQATT and CDR2 SNEGSKA (reference sequence). CDR3 protein: CTPPGVNGYTF. DNA for the CDR3: TGTACTCCCCCAGGGGTCAATGGCTACACCTTC.

This clonotype was seen repeatedly, ten times or more. The CDR3 DNA sequence: TGTGCCAGCAGCTTAAATATTGGCGGAGGAGACTATGGCTACACCTTC. Translating it yields CASSLNIGGGDYGYTF. The chain recombines TRBV7-2 with TRBJ1-2; no firm D call. Germline V gene lookup returns CDR1 SGHTA and CDR2 FQGNSA. The CDR3 is made up of 16 amino acids. Between the trimmed V and J ends, which lost 2 bases and 3 bases, there was a span of 16 bases.